This TCR beta chain is from a study of cytomegalovirus exposure and HLA in healthy donors. Whole-study results and caveats: High sensitivity and specificity were reportedly achieved when the classifier diagnosed cytomegalovirus status. Researchers catalogued some 160 TCR beta chains as cytomegalovirus-associated. The majority of TCR sequences were rare, yet some public TCRs appeared in many donors.

V lost 6 bases, J lost 3 bases, and 7 bases stayed unmatched. The germline V gene has CDR1 SEHNR and CDR2 FQNEAQ (reference sequence). CDR3 size: 15 residues. Here immunoSEQ multiplex PCR was the method, and the copy in TCRdb shows in-frame clones only, minus some. The sample lists around 200,000 clones; about 81% were seen once. On this clone itself: Its antigen is undetermined.

The donors were in the roughly 110-subject validation cohort; that cohort was separate from the roughly 730-subject first cohort. This sequence joins TRBV7-9 and TRBJ2-5; TRBD1 matches at 10 bases. The sequenced sample was PBMCs. The sequence was obtained from a woman aged 25 to 39 in good health and CMV-seronegative. DNA for the CDR3: TGTGCCAGCAGATCGGGACAGGGGCCGGAAGAGACCCAGTACTTC. Its translation is CASRSGQGPEETQYF.